The 15 T cell receptor beta chains given below trace back to one sample, sequenced in a study of blood T cell repertoires in COVID-19. The repertoire was sequenced with immunoSEQ multiplex PCR; TCRdb's copy has only in-frame clones and lacks some. The sample yields about 70,000 clones, 80% seen once. Sequenced material: peripheral blood. These TCRs come from a man in his 70s who had recovered from COVID-19.

This clone has more than one count but fewer than ten. The V call is TRBV5-1, the J call TRBJ2-3; 14 bases are a match to TRBD2. Germline-derived CDR1 and CDR2 are SGHRS and YFSETQ. The V segment lost 5 bases and the J segment 2 bases; nucleotides outside the gene matches: 16. This CDR3 has 20 residues. In nucleotides, the CDR3 is TGCGCCAGCAGGGAAGGGACTAGCGGGAGATTTTGGGAGAACACAGATACGCAGTATTTT. Protein product: CASREGTSGRFWENTDTQYF.

The chain combines TRBV2 with TRBJ2-1; 8 bases map to TRBD2. J gave up 5 bases and V 5 bases, and 8 bases lay outside the gene matches. CDR3 length equals 15 residues. CDR1 and CDR2 from the germline V gene are SNHLY and FYNNEI. The CDR3: CASSRGSGADNEQFF. The CDR3 DNA is TGTGCCAGCAGTAGGGGTAGCGGGGCAGACAATGAGCAGTTCTTC.

The gene calls are TRBV7-2 and TRBJ1-5; perhaps TRBD1 as D (6 bases). The germline CDR1 and CDR2 sequences are SGHTA and FQGNSA. Trimming cost V 5 bases and J 7 bases, with 18 bases left between them. The CDR3 totals 15 residues. This chain's CDR3 is CASSLNQQGIQPQHF. The CDR3, as DNA: TGTGCCAGCAGCCTCAACCAACAGGGAATACAGCCCCAGCATTTT.

This chain uses TRBV29-1 with TRBJ2-5; 8 nucleotides match TRBD1. With 2 bases clipped from V and 3 bases from J, the junction kept 8 bases outside the gene matches. Germline V gene data show CDR1 as SQVTM and CDR2 as ANQGSEA. This CDR3 comprises 15 residues. As DNA, the CDR3 is TGCAGCGTTGAATCCCCCCAGGGGGCCGAAGAGACCCAGTACTTC. Translating gives CSVESPQGAEETQYF.

CDR3 region: CASTRGQERYNEQFF. The CDR3 nucleotides are TGTGCCAGCACCAGGGGGCAGGAGAGATACAATGAGCAGTTCTTC. The chain employs TRBV7-9 and TRBJ2-1; 8 nucleotides line up with TRBD1. The CDR3 covers 15 residues. Germline CDR1 reads SEHNR; CDR2 reads FQNEAQ (reference sequence). V was clipped by 7 bases and J by 4 bases; unmatched bases: 9.

The chain links TRBV2 to TRBJ1-2, with 7 bases fitting TRBD1. The CDR3 is 12 residues long. The junction had 7 bases not matched to a gene; V was cut back by 7 bases and J by 8 bases. The germline V gene encodes CDR1 SNHLY and CDR2 FYNNEI. The DNA of the CDR3 is TGTGCCAGCAATCGACAGGGTGGCGGCTACACCTTC. Its protein is CASNRQGGGYTF.

The genes are TRBV24-1 and TRBJ2-7; possible D gene TRBD2, 6 bases. The CDR3 length is 15 residues. Germline V gene sequence: CDR1 KGHDR, CDR2 SFDVKD. V lost 4 bases and J lost 5, with 17 bases in between. The CDR3 region has the DNA TGTGCCACCAGTGACCCACCGGGACTGGGGGACGAGCAGTACTTC. This sequence encodes CATSDPPGLGDEQYF.

In its sample, this clone was seen once. The J gene is TRBJ2-4, the V gene TRBV2, with TRBD1 matching over 9 bases. Germline-derived CDR1 and CDR2 are SNHLY and FYNNEI. The CDR3 extends over 13 amino acids. V dropped 9 bases and J dropped 8; count of bases not matched to a gene: 8. The CDR3: CARRDRERDIQYF. The CDR3 DNA follows: TGTGCCAGACGGGACAGGGAGCGGGACATTCAGTACTTC.

The rearrangement joins TRBV7-2 to TRBJ2-3; D is unclear. The CDR3 is 16 amino acids. V shed 0 bases and J shed 1 base, with 11 bases lying between them. Germline assignment: CDR1 SGHTA and CDR2 FQGNSA. The CDR3 nucleotides are TGTGCCAGCAGCTTAGCAGTTGTAAGAGGCACAGATACGCAGTATTTT. Translation gives CASSLAVVRGTDTQYF.

CDR3 amino acids: CASSRQGDGSYNEQFF. The CDR3 DNA is TGCGCCAGTAGCAGACAGGGGGACGGGTCCTACAATGAGCAGTTCTTC. The chain employs TRBV5-1 and TRBJ2-1; 9 nucleotides match TRBD1. V lost 8 bases and J lost 1; bases outside the gene matches: 10. Germline CDR1 and CDR2: SGHRS and YFSETQ. This CDR3 has 16 amino acids.

This chain joins TRBV5-1 and TRBJ2-3; 7 bases are a match to TRBD1. With V trimmed by 3 bases and J by 1 base, 2 bases remained unmatched. This CDR3 has 14 amino acids. Germline assignment: CDR1 SGHRS and CDR2 YFSETQ. The CDR3 sequence: CASSWTGRTDTQYF. The CDR3 DNA is TGCGCCAGCAGCTGGACAGGTCGCACAGATACGCAGTATTTT.

This clone was seen a handful of times. This chain links TRBV12-3 or TRBV12-4 with TRBJ2-2; no firm D call. The CDR3 totals 12 residues. Deletions cut 4 bases from V and 4 bases from J, with 4 bases between. The CDR3 protein is CASSSITGELFF. The CDR3, as DNA: TGTGCCAGCAGTTCAATCACCGGGGAGCTGTTTTTT.

The chain joins TRBV5-5 to TRBJ1-2, with TRBD1 matching over 9 bases. Germline V gene data show CDR1 as SGHKS and CDR2 as YYEKEE (reference sequence). This CDR3 is built from 16 residues. V trimming: 1 base; J trimming: 5 bases; junction bases outside the gene matches: 9. The CDR3 here is CASSLTLDRGSYGYTF. DNA for the CDR3: TGTGCCAGCAGCTTGACCCTCGACAGGGGGAGTTATGGCTACACCTTC.

The chain links TRBV19 to TRBJ2-5; 11 bases fit TRBD2. The CDR3 has 19 amino acids. Trimming cost V 3 bases and J 0 bases; bases outside gene matches: 12. Germline lookup yields CDR1 LNHDA and CDR2 SQIVND (reference sequence). The CDR3 DNA reads TGTGCCAGTAGTATTTATGGCCTAGCGGGGGGTCCGGACCAAGAGACCCAGTACTTC. Its protein product is CASSIYGLAGGPDQETQYF.

The chain employs TRBV6-5 and TRBJ2-7; D may be TRBD1 (6 bases). CDR1 and CDR2 (germline): MNHEY, SVGAGI. The germline V and J ends were trimmed by 0 bases and 4 bases, with 10 bases remaining between them. The CDR3 runs 14 residues. The CDR3 coding sequence is TGTGCCAGCAGTTACTCCAATCAGGGGTACGAGCAGTACTTC. This codes for CASSYSNQGYEQYF.